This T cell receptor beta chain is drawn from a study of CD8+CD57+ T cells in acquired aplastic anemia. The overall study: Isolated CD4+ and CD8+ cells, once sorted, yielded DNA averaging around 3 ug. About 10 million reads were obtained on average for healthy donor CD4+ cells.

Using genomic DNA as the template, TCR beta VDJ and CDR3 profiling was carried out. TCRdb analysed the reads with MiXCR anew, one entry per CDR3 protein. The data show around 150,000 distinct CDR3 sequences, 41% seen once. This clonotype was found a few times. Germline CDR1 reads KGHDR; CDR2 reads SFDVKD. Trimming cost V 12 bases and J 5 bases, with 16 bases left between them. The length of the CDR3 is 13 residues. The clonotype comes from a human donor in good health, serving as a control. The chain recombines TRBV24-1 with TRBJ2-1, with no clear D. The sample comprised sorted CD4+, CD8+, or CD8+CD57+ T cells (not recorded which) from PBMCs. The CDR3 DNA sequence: TGTGCCTCGCAGCAAGGAATTAACAATGAGCAGTTCTTC. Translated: CASQQGINNEQFF.